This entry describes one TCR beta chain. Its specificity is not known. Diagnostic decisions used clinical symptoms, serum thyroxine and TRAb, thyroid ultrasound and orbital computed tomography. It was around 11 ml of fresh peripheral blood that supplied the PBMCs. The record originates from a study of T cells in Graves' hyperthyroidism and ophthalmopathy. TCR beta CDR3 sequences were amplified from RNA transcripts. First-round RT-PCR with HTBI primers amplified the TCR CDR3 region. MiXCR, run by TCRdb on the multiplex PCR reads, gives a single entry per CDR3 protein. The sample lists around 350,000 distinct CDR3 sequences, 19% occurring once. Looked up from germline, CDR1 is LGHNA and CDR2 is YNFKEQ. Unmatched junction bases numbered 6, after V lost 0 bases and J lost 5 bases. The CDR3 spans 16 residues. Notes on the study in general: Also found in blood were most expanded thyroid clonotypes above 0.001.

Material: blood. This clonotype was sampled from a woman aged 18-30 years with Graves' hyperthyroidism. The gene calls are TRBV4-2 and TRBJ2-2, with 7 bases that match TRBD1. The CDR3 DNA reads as TGTGCCAGCAGCCAAGATGGGCAGGGGGTAACCGGGGAGCTGTTTTTT. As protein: CASSQDGQGVTGELFF.